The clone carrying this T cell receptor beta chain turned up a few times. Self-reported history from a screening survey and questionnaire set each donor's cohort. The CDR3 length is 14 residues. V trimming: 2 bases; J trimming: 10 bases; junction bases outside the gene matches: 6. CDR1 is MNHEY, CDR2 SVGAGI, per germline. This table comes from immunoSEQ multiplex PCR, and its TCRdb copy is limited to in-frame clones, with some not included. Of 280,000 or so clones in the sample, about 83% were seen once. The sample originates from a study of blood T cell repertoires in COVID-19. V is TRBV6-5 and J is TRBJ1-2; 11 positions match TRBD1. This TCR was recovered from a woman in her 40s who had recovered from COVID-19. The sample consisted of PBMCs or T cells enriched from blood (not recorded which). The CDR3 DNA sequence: TGTGCCAGCAGTTACACCGGACAGGGGGCCTTCTACACCTTC. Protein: CASSYTGQGAFYTF.